What follows are 29 T cell receptor beta chains derived from one specimen sequenced in a study of T cells after yellow fever vaccination. TCRdb analysed the 5' RACE reads with MiXCR anew, one entry per CDR3 protein. The data contain about 630,000 distinct CDR3 sequences, more than 9% of them singletons. Sequencing was performed on PBMCs, taken on the day of the yellow fever booster vaccination. The receptors come from a man aged 30 to 45 who received the YFV17D yellow fever vaccine.

This clonotype was detected ten times or more. J is TRBJ2-3 and V is TRBV9; TRBD2 agrees at 10 bases. Trimming took 0 bases from V and 3 from J; bases not matched to a gene: 10. Germline-derived CDR1 and CDR2 are SGDLS and YYNGEE. This CDR3 region has 18 residues. The CDR3 sequence is CASSVDTGGLAITDTQYF. CDR3 DNA: TGTGCCAGCAGCGTAGACACCGGGGGACTAGCGATAACAGATACGCAGTATTTT. Full variable domain (remainder filled in from reference TRBV9 and TRBJ2-3): DSGVTQTPKHLITATGQRVTLRCSPRSGDLSVYWYQQSLDQGLQFLIQYYNGEERAKGNILERFSAQQFPDLHSELNLSSLELGDSALYFCASSVDTGGLAITDTQYFGPGTRLTVL.

This clonotype was seen repeatedly, ten times or more. The chain carries TRBV3-1 and TRBJ2-3, with D possibly matching TRBD2 (5 bases). Germline loops: CDR1 LGHDT, CDR2 YNNKEL (reference sequence). Trimming took 0 bases from V and 6 from J, leaving 13 bases between them. The CDR3 contains 15 residues. Here the CDR3 DNA reads TGTGCCAGCAGCCAAGAGTGGTCTAGCTTGGATACGCAGTATTTT. It translates to CASSQEWSSLDTQYF.

This clonotype was seen only a few times. The rearrangement links TRBV27 to TRBJ2-3, with 7 bases matching TRBD2. V lost 0 bases, J lost 7 bases, and 7 bases stayed unmatched. The CDR3 spans 15 residues. CDR1 is MNHEY, CDR2 SMNVEV, per germline (reference sequence). In DNA, the CDR3 is TGTGCCAGCAGTTTATCGGAGCGGGGCTCCTATACGCAGTATTTT. This encodes CASSLSERGSYTQYF.

The chain couples TRBV7-9 to TRBJ2-7; TRBD1 or TRBD2 may be the D gene (5 bases each). Germline CDR1 reads SEHNR; CDR2 reads FQNEAQ (reference sequence). The CDR3 loop spans 14 amino acids. Trimming stripped 2 bases from V and 2 bases from J, with 10 bases between. CDR3 nucleotide sequence: TGTGCCAGCAGCTTAAGGGACCCTACCTACGAGCAGTACTTC. Translated: CASSLRDPTYEQYF.

The chain combines TRBV7-2 with TRBJ2-7; no reliable D call. Trimming cost V 0 bases and J 2 bases, with 14 bases left between them. The CDR3 totals 16 residues. Germline V gene sequence: CDR1 SGHTA, CDR2 FQGNSA. The CDR3 sequence is CASSLALGETTYEQYF. CDR3 bases: TGTGCCAGCAGCTTAGCGCTCGGCGAAACCACCTACGAGCAGTACTTC.

CDR3 in DNA: TGTGCCAGCAGTTTTAAGGGGGGAATCGACAGATACAATGAGCAGTTCTTC. Amino acid sequence: CASSFKGGIDRYNEQFF. The chain is built from TRBV12-3 or TRBV12-4 and TRBJ2-1; tentatively, D is TRBD1 or TRBD2 (6 bases each). The CDR3 extends over 17 amino acids. V was shortened by 3 bases and J by 4 bases, with 19 bases between the two germline ends.

J is TRBJ2-2 and V is TRBV6-5, with D unclear. V was cut by 2 bases and J by 6 bases, with 7 bases left in between. Germline V lookup: CDR1 MNHEY, CDR2 SVGAGI. The CDR3 has 13 amino acids. In DNA, the CDR3 is TGTGCCAGCAGTTACCTACTTGCCGGGGAGCTGTTTTTT. Translation gives CASSYLLAGELFF.

The V and J genes are TRBV5-4 and TRBJ2-7; D is perhaps TRBD1 (5 bases). The germline CDR1 and CDR2 sequences are SGHNT and YYREEE (reference sequence). The CDR3 consists of 15 residues. Trimming took 2 bases from V and 0 from J, leaving 12 bases between them. In nucleotides, the CDR3 is TGTGCCAGCAGCTTCCCTGGCAGGGACTCCTACGAGCAGTACTTC. Protein sequence: CASSFPGRDSYEQYF.

This sequence joins TRBV20-1 and TRBJ2-5; D is uncertain. V lost 6 bases and J 4 bases, leaving 9 bases between the germline ends. This CDR3 has 11 amino acids. Germline CDR1 DFQATT, CDR2 SNEGSKA (reference sequence). CDR3 DNA sequence: TGCAGTGCCATAACAGTAGAGACCCAGTACTTC. Protein product: CSAITVETQYF.

In this sample, this clonotype turned up a few times. The V gene is TRBV7-9, the J gene TRBJ2-7; D is undetermined. V was pared by 3 bases and J by 2 bases, with 11 bases between. Per the germline V gene, CDR1 is SEHNR and CDR2 is FQNEAQ (reference sequence). The CDR3 totals 14 residues. CDR3 DNA sequence: TGTGCCAGCAGCTTTGGTGGCCTTACCTACGAGCAGTACTTC. Protein sequence: CASSFGGLTYEQYF.

This chain joins TRBV7-2 and TRBJ2-3, with D uncertain. Trimming took off 5 bases at V and 3 bases at J, with 18 bases between the two ends. In germline, CDR1 is SGHTA, CDR2 FQGNSA. The CDR3 is made up of 16 amino acids. The CDR3: CASSLRIRATTDTQYF. DNA of the CDR3: TGTGCCAGCAGCCTCCGAATAAGAGCGACTACAGATACGCAGTATTTT.

V and J are TRBV11-2 and TRBJ2-3; D is possibly TRBD1 or TRBD2 (5 bases each). The CDR3 has 15 residues. Germline V gene sequence: CDR1 SGHAT, CDR2 FQNNGV. Between the trimmed V and J ends, which lost 5 bases and 3 bases, there was a span of 15 bases. CDR3 loop: CASSVRRDPTDTQYF. In DNA, the CDR3 is TGTGCCAGCAGCGTCAGACGGGACCCGACAGATACGCAGTATTTT.

This clonotype appeared a few times. CDR3 nucleotide sequence: TGTGCCAGCAGCCGCGGCCTGACAGGGGTCACTGAAGCTTTCTTT. It translates to CASSRGLTGVTEAFF. The J gene is TRBJ1-1, the V gene TRBV7-6; 8 nucleotides line up with TRBD1. This CDR3 comprises 15 residues. CDR1 and CDR2 from the germline V gene are SGHVS and FNYEAQ. The ends lost 5 bases at V and 4 bases at J; junction bases unmatched: 9.

This chain links TRBV5-4 with TRBJ2-7; 14 positions agree with TRBD2. Germline V gene data show CDR1 as SGHNT and CDR2 as YYREEE (reference sequence). The length of the CDR3 is 15 residues. Trimming removed 6 bases from V and 7 bases from J; junction bases left unmatched: 9. The CDR3 loop is CASTHGLAGGEEQYF. The CDR3 nucleotides are TGTGCCAGCACCCATGGACTAGCGGGAGGCGAGGAGCAGTACTTC.

The J gene is TRBJ1-5, the V gene TRBV7-2; 9 positions match TRBD1. The CDR3 runs 15 residues. Germline V gene sequence: CDR1 SGHTA, CDR2 FQGNSA. The V gene end was trimmed by 5 bases and the J gene end by 6 bases; junction bases not matched to a gene: 8. CDR3 sequence reads: CASSTRTGVGQPQHF. The CDR3 DNA sequence: TGTGCCAGCAGCACGAGGACAGGGGTGGGTCAGCCCCAGCATTTT.

This clonotype was picked up a small number of times. J is TRBJ2-5 and V is TRBV14; D tentatively fits TRBD1 or TRBD2 (6 bases each). The CDR3 totals 14 residues. V gave up 4 bases and J gave up 5 bases, with 14 bases separating them. Germline V gene data show CDR1 as SGHDN and CDR2 as FVKESK. In nucleotides, the CDR3 is TGTGCCAGCAGCCCCTTGGGGGGCGGTGAGACCCAGTACTTC. Amino acid sequence: CASSPLGGGETQYF.

This chain connects TRBV6-1 to TRBJ2-1; 7 bases are a match to TRBD2. V shed 6 bases and J 5 bases; nucleotides not matched to a gene: 13. This CDR3 region has 16 residues. CDR1 is MNHNS and CDR2 is SASEGT in the germline V gene. CDR3 in DNA: TGTGCCAGCAGAGCTTTCGGACTAGTTTACAACAATGAGCAGTTCTTC. This codes for CASRAFGLVYNNEQFF.

This clonotype was found a few times. The J gene is TRBJ2-3, the V gene TRBV29-1; TRBD2 aligns across 11 bases. The germline gives CDR1 SQVTM, CDR2 ANQGSEA. V dropped 8 bases and J dropped 2; count of bases not matched to a gene: 6. This CDR3 has 14 residues. The chain's CDR3 is CSTGGLAATDTQYF. The CDR3 DNA is TGCAGCACTGGGGGACTAGCGGCCACAGATACGCAGTATTTT.

This rearrangement joins TRBV20-1 to TRBJ2-4, with 7 bases fitting TRBD2. J gave up 0 bases and V 2 bases, and 4 bases lay outside the gene matches. The germline gives CDR1 DFQATT, CDR2 SNEGSKA (reference sequence). The CDR3 loop spans 15 amino acids. CDR3 nucleotides: TGCAGTGCTAGACATACGGGAGGAGCCAAAAACATTCAGTACTTC. It is translated as CSARHTGGAKNIQYF.

The chain employs TRBV7-6 and TRBJ2-1; no reliable D call. Germline V gives CDR1 SGHVS, CDR2 FNYEAQ. The CDR3 is made up of 13 amino acids. The CDR3 sequence: CGKRTARYNEQFF. In DNA form, the CDR3 reads TGTGGAAAGAGAACCGCGAGATACAATGAGCAGTTCTTC.

This clonotype was detected only a few times. V is TRBV7-2 and J is TRBJ2-1, with 8 bases matching TRBD1. Germline V lookup: CDR1 SGHTA, CDR2 FQGNSA. This CDR3 is built from 16 residues. V gave up 5 bases and J gave up 7 bases; unmatched junction bases: 13. Here the CDR3 DNA reads TGTGCCAGCAGCGGAGCCGGGACAGGACCTCAGAATGAGCAGTTCTTC. Its protein is CASSGAGTGPQNEQFF.

This clonotype has only a few counts. The chain employs TRBV7-2 and TRBJ2-7; TRBD2 matches 9 bases. This CDR3 spans 18 amino acids. V lost 0 bases, J lost 3 bases, and 12 bases stayed unmatched. Germline assignment: CDR1 SGHTA and CDR2 FQGNSA. The CDR3 DNA sequence: TGTGCCAGCAGCTTAGCCTCGGTAGCGGGAGCTCTAGTCTACGAGCAGTACTTC. It translates to CASSLASVAGALVYEQYF.

Ten or more counts support this clonotype. V and J are TRBV5-4 and TRBJ1-1, with 7 bases matching TRBD1. Germline values: CDR1 SGHNT, CDR2 YYREEE (reference sequence). This CDR3 comprises 15 residues. V was pared by 4 bases and J by 1 base, with 7 bases of the junction left unmatched. This chain's CDR3 is CASSDLDRANTEAFF. CDR3 DNA sequence: TGTGCCAGCAGCGACCTAGACAGGGCGAACACTGAAGCTTTCTTT.

The chain uses TRBV7-6 and TRBJ2-7; D is possibly TRBD1 (6 bases). The germline V and J ends were trimmed by 1 base and 1 base, with 17 bases remaining between them. CDR3 size: 17 residues. The V gene's germline CDR1 is SGHVS and CDR2 FNYEAQ. The CDR3 sequence: CASSLGGGTRASYEQYF. Here the CDR3 DNA reads TGTGCCAGCAGCTTAGGAGGGGGAACTAGAGCATCCTACGAGCAGTACTTC.

The J gene is TRBJ2-7, the V gene TRBV10-3; the D gene is possibly TRBD1 (6 bases). Looked up from germline, CDR1 is ENHRY and CDR2 is SYGVKD. V shed 3 bases and J shed 2 bases, with 14 bases lying between them. The CDR3 runs to 15 residues. The CDR3 DNA reads TGTGCCATCAGTGACCCTGACAGGCTTACCTACGAGCAGTACTTC. The encoded protein is CAISDPDRLTYEQYF.

This clonotype was seen repeatedly, ten times or more. This sequence joins TRBV7-9 and TRBJ1-2; 7 nucleotides line up with TRBD1. Unmatched junction bases numbered 8, after V lost 5 bases and J lost 5 bases. In germline, CDR1 is SEHNR, CDR2 FQNEAQ (reference sequence). The CDR3 is 14 residues long. CDR3 sequence (DNA): TGTGCCAGCAGCGGTAGACAGGGAGGGTATGGCTACACCTTC. Its translation is CASSGRQGGYGYTF.

This clonotype has just a few counts. J is TRBJ2-1 and V is TRBV4-2; D could derive from TRBD1 or TRBD2 (5 bases each). The CDR3 contains 14 residues. Per the germline V gene, CDR1 is LGHNA and CDR2 is YNFKEQ. The germline V and J ends were trimmed by 2 bases and 10 bases, with 15 bases remaining between them. The CDR3 loop is CASSQRRSEGEQFF. Here the CDR3 DNA reads TGTGCCAGCAGCCAAAGGAGGAGCGAGGGGGAGCAGTTCTTC.

V is TRBV27 and J is TRBJ1-4; unclear D gene. CDR1 and CDR2 (germline): MNHEY, SMNVEV (reference sequence). V lost 2 bases and J 0 bases, leaving 10 bases between the germline ends. The CDR3 sequence is 16 residues long. CDR3 residues: CASSLRARPTNEKLFF. CDR3 DNA sequence: TGTGCCAGCAGTTTACGCGCCCGGCCAACTAATGAAAAACTGTTTTTT.

This clonotype has only a few counts. This chain connects TRBV29-1 to TRBJ2-1; tentatively, D is TRBD2 (7 bases). Per germline, CDR1 SQVTM and CDR2 ANQGSEA. This CDR3 has 12 amino acids. Trimming left V 7 bases short and J 13 bases short, with 20 bases between. The CDR3 reads CSAGGPHNGQFF. CDR3 bases: TGCAGCGCGGGGGGCCCTCACAATGGTCAGTTCTTC.